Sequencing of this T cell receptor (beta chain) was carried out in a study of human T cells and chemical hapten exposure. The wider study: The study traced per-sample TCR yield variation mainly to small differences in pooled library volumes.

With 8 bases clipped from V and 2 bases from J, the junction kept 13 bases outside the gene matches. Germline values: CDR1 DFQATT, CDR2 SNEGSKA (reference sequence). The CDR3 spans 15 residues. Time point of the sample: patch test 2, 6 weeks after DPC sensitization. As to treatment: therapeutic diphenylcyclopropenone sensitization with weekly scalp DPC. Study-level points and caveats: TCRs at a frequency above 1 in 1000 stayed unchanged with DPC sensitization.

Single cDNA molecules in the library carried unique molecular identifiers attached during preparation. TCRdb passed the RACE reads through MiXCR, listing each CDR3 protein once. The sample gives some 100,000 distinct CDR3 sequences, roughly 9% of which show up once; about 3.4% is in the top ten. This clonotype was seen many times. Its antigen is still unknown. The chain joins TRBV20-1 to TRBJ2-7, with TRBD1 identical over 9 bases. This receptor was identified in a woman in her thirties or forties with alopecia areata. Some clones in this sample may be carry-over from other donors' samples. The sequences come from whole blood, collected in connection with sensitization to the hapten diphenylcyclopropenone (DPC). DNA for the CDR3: TGCAGTCCGATTTATGACAGGGGGGTCCCCTACGAGCAGTACTTC. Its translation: CSPIYDRGVPYEQYF.